This is a list of T cell receptor beta chains from one sample in a study of blood T cell repertoires in COVID-19. Generated by immunoSEQ multiplex PCR, the TCRdb table keeps only in-frame clones and is missing some. The sample lists some 150,000 clones, approximately 86% occurring once. Sequencing input: peripheral blood. Receptors were obtained from a woman between 55 and 75 years old with acute or convalescent COVID-19. Both conserved end residues are part of each CDR3. The D gene is left open where the match is weak. Not all rows give a size; the values are once, few, many and, for expanded clones, a class.

d_call	clone_size	v_call	cdr3_length	j_call	cdr3_aa	cdr3_nt
NA	few	TRBV7-5	14	TRBJ2-7	CARRPSNSSYEQYF	TGTGCCAGAAGACCATCGAACAGCTCCTACGAGCAGTACTTC
NA	NA	TRBV11-3	17	TRBJ2-1	CASSLDRGPSSYNEQFF	TGTGCCAGCAGCTTAGATCGGGGTCCGAGCTCCTACAATGAGCAGTTCTTC
NA	NA	TRBV7-9	13	TRBJ2-3	CASSSISTDTQYF	TGTGCCAGCAGCTCTATCAGCACAGATACGCAGTATTTT
TRBD2	NA	TRBV19	19	TRBJ2-5	CATPPSPTSGGSLQETQYF	TGTGCCACCCCACCCAGCCCCACTAGCGGGGGGTCATTACAAGAGACCCAGTACTTC
TRBD2	NA	TRBV5-1	16	TRBJ2-3	CASSLEGLGVADTQYF	TGCGCCAGCAGCTTGGAAGGACTAGGGGTAGCAGATACGCAGTATTTT
NA	NA	TRBV30	12	TRBJ1-1	CAWTQGWTEAFF	TGTGCCTGGACCCAGGGGTGGACTGAAGCTTTCTTT
NA	NA	TRBV21-1	16	TRBJ1-2	CASSTPRYRGFRGYTF	TGTGCCAGCAGCACCCCGAGGTACAGGGGGTTTCGAGGCTACACCTTC
NA	NA	TRBV28	14	TRBJ1-2	CASSLMVGGSGYTF	TGTGCCAGCAGTTTAATGGTGGGGGGTTCAGGCTACACCTTC
NA	NA	TRBV4-1	15	TRBJ2-2	CASSQDRPDTGELFF	TGCGCCAGCAGCCAAGATCGTCCGGACACCGGGGAGCTGTTTTTT
TRBD1	NA	TRBV5-1	13	TRBJ2-7	CASSFDRADEQYF	TGCGCCAGCAGTTTTGACAGGGCTGACGAGCAGTACTTC
NA	few	TRBV4-2	15	TRBJ1-6	CASSQESGVGSPLHF	TGTGCCAGCAGCCAAGAATCAGGGGTCGGATCACCCCTCCACTTT
NA	once	TRBV3-1/TRBV3-2	17	TRBJ2-7	CASSPDKGGVNSYEQYF	TGTGCCAGCAGCCCCGATAAGGGCGGGGTAAATAGTTACGAGCAGTACTTC
NA	NA	TRBV20-1	13	TRBJ1-5	CSASYRDGQPQHF	TGCAGTGCTAGTTACAGGGACGGTCAGCCCCAGCATTTT
NA	NA	TRBV30	16	TRBJ2-1	CAWSVHSWSSYNEQFF	TGTGCCTGGAGTGTACACTCATGGAGCTCCTACAATGAGCAGTTCTTC
TRBD1	NA	TRBV7-8	13	TRBJ2-1	CASSILGGYEQFF	TGTGCCAGCAGCATTCTAGGGGGCTATGAGCAGTTCTTC
NA	NA	TRBV28	13	TRBJ2-7	CASSSLTGYEQYF	TGTGCCAGCAGTTCTTTGACAGGCTACGAGCAGTACTTC
TRBD2	NA	TRBV9	15	TRBJ2-5	CASSESGGPQETQYF	TGTGCCAGCAGCGAAAGCGGGGGGCCCCAAGAGACCCAGTACTTC
TRBD1	few	TRBV29-1	14	TRBJ1-2	CSVGGTGGGGGYTF	TGCAGCGTTGGAGGGACAGGGGGCGGCGGTGGCTACACCTTC
TRBD1	NA	TRBV23-1	22	TRBJ1-4	CASSQSGTGKSPSTSTNEKLFF	TGCGCCAGCAGTCAATCGGGGACAGGTAAAAGTCCCTCAACTTCGACTAATGAAAAACTGTTTTTT
NA	NA	TRBV6-5	15	TRBJ2-7	CASSYFSRSSYEQYF	TGTGCCAGCAGTTATTTTTCCAGAAGCTCCTACGAGCAGTACTTC
NA	NA	TRBV6-1	14	TRBJ1-3	CASSFPISGNTIYF	TGTGCCAGCAGTTTCCCCATCTCTGGAAACACCATATATTTT
NA	NA	TRBV28	14	TRBJ1-2	CASMDRQTVNGYTF	TGTGCCAGCATGGACCGACAGACCGTAAATGGCTACACCTTC
NA	NA	TRBV7-9	12	TRBJ1-4	CASSPNNEKLFF	TGTGCCAGCAGCCCTAATAATGAAAAACTGTTTTTT
TRBD2	NA	TRBV10-3	15	TRBJ2-3	CAISSSGAGTDTQYF	TGTGCCATCAGTTCTAGCGGGGCCGGGACAGATACGCAGTATTTT
TRBD1	NA	TRBV6-5	15	TRBJ2-4	CASSRTGVAKNIQYF	TGTGCCAGCAGTCGGACAGGGGTAGCCAAAAACATTCAGTACTTC
NA	NA	TRBV5-6	17	TRBJ1-4	CASSLSVGQGLSEKLFF	TGTGCCAGCAGCTTGAGTGTCGGCCAGGGTCTTAGTGAAAAACTGTTTTTT
TRBD1	NA	TRBV28	16	TRBJ1-6	CASSPRGQQYNSPLHF	TGTGCCAGCAGCCCCCGGGGACAGCAGTATAATTCACCCCTCCACTTT
NA	NA	TRBV3-1/TRBV3-2	16	TRBJ1-2	CASSQEGGGATGGYTF	TGTGCCAGCAGCCAAGAAGGCGGGGGCGCAACCGGCGGCTACACCTTC
NA	NA	TRBV7-7	16	TRBJ1-1	CASSFGEAQANTEAFF	TGTGCTAGCAGCTTTGGGGAGGCCCAGGCGAACACTGAAGCTTTCTTT
NA	NA	TRBV28	15	TRBJ1-4	CASTRGGYGNEKLFF	TGTGCCAGCACTAGGGGGGGGTATGGTAATGAAAAACTGTTTTTT
TRBD1	NA	TRBV27	14	TRBJ1-1	CASSSGTGETEAFF	TGTGCCAGCAGTTCCGGGACAGGGGAAACTGAAGCTTTCTTT
TRBD1	NA	TRBV2	16	TRBJ1-5	CASSPPGQGSNQPQHF	TGTGCCAGCAGTCCTCCGGGACAGGGGTCCAATCAGCCCCAGCATTTT
NA	NA	TRBV30	14	TRBJ1-4	CAWSQGTNQGKLFF	TGTGCCTGGAGCCAGGGGACCAACCAGGGAAAACTGTTTTTT
TRBD1	NA	TRBV30	14	TRBJ1-6	CAWSVGQGGSPLHF	TGTGCCTGGAGTGTAGGCCAGGGGGGATCACCCCTCCACTTT
NA	NA	TRBV9	14	TRBJ2-3	CASSEMVATDTQYF	TGTGCCAGCAGCGAGATGGTAGCCACAGATACGCAGTATTTT
NA	NA	TRBV6-6	14	TRBJ1-1	CASSYSVANTEAFF	TGTGCCAGCAGTTACTCGGTAGCAAACACTGAAGCTTTCTTT
NA	NA	TRBV5-1	18	TRBJ1-2	CASSLGLRYGWSGTLYTF	TGCGCCAGCAGCTTGGGCCTTAGGTACGGCTGGAGCGGAACACTGTACACCTTC
TRBD1	once	TRBV19	14	TRBJ1-5	CASSSTGGGQPQHF	TGTGCCAGTAGTAGCACAGGGGGCGGTCAGCCCCAGCATTTT
TRBD2	NA	TRBV5-1	14	TRBJ2-3	CASRSQGGTDTQYF	TGCGCCAGCAGAAGTCAGGGAGGGACAGATACGCAGTATTTT
TRBD1	NA	TRBV11-1	12	TRBJ1-2	CASSFQGDGYTF	TGTGCCAGCAGCTTCCAGGGGGACGGCTACACCTTC
NA	NA	TRBV18	12	TRBJ1-2	CASSPNIYGYTF	TGTGCCAGCTCACCGAACATCTATGGCTACACCTTC
NA	NA	TRBV5-1	14	TRBJ1-2	CASSLASAGDGYTF	TGCGCCAGCAGCTTGGCTTCGGCAGGGGATGGCTACACCTTC
NA	NA	TRBV7-9	13	TRBJ2-7	CASSDRTNYEQYF	TGTGCCAGCAGCGACAGGACAAACTACGAGCAGTACTTC
NA	medium-sized	TRBV4-2	15	TRBJ2-7	CASSQGQGISYEQYF	TGTGCCAGCAGCCAAGGTCAGGGAATCTCCTACGAGCAGTACTTC
TRBD2	NA	TRBV3-1/TRBV3-2	17	TRBJ2-2	CASRLLGGTTDTGELFF	TGTGCCAGCAGACTGCTCGGGGGGACCACAGACACCGGGGAGCTGTTTTTT
NA	once	TRBV13	18	TRBJ2-3	CASSLGLNGGDGTDTQYF	TGTGCCAGCAGCTTAGGCCTAAACGGCGGGGATGGCACAGATACGCAGTATTTT
NA	NA	TRBV18	13	TRBJ2-7	CASSQDSDYEQYF	TGTGCCAGCTCACAGGACAGTGACTACGAGCAGTACTTC
NA	NA	TRBV6-1	16	TRBJ2-3	CASSEFAGAPTDTQYF	TGTGCCAGCAGTGAGTTTGCGGGGGCCCCCACAGATACGCAGTATTTT
TRBD1	NA	TRBV5-4	15	TRBJ2-3	CASSSGTGGTDTQYF	TGTGCCAGCAGCTCCGGGACAGGGGGCACAGATACGCAGTATTTT
NA	NA	TRBV3-1/TRBV3-2	14	TRBJ1-5	CASSLTVSHQPQHF	TGTGCCAGCAGCCTGACAGTGAGCCATCAGCCCCAGCATTTT
NA	NA	TRBV29-1	13	TRBJ1-5	CSVVGPQGQPQHF	TGCAGCGTCGTGGGTCCTCAGGGGCAGCCCCAGCATTTT
TRBD1	few	TRBV6-2/TRBV6-3	12	TRBJ2-5	CASSFDRGFRNF	TGTGCCAGCAGCTTCGACAGGGGATTTCGAAACTTC
NA	NA	TRBV7-9	17	TRBJ1-5	CASSLVRGTDSNQPQHF	TGTGCCAGCAGCTTAGTCCGGGGTACAGATAGCAATCAGCCCCAGCATTTT
NA	NA	TRBV19	15	TRBJ1-3	CASTLLLGAGNTIYF	TGTGCCAGTACCCTACTCCTTGGTGCGGGAAACACCATATATTTT
TRBD1	NA	TRBV6-5	14	TRBJ1-5	CASRAGQGAQPQHF	TGTGCCAGCAGAGCTGGACAGGGGGCCCAGCCCCAGCATTTT